This T cell receptor beta chain was recorded in a study of blood T cell repertoires in COVID-19 (dated by TCRdb to the early 2020s). Regarding the research as a whole: Collaborator samples came from the United States, Italy and Spain and covered acute and convalescent phases of COVID-19. Deeply sampled blood TCRbeta repertoires from subjects exposed to, actively infected with, or recovered from COVID-19 were included in the dataset. Samples were obtained from the ongoing ImmuneRACE study (first 160 participants) and from 950 to 1,500 subjects provided by 6 global collaborators. The prospective study material was composed of cDNA or gDNA derived from T cells, B-cell-depleted T cells, or PBMCs. Sample metadata almost always included a de-identified subject ID, COVID-19 status, age in years and sex. A freely available public database, intended as a resource for researchers studying the immune response to SARS-CoV-2, is where the repertoires were released. Where HLA class I and class II types were available, the types were taken from metadata supplied by the sample provider, not from assay-based typing. The paper's findings and limits, for the study overall: The amount of clinical and demographic metadata varied by source and participant and was provided uncurated.

Remarks on this clone: No antigen is known for it. Base qualities are not provided; no much larger clone lies one nucleotide away.

TCRbeta CDR3 regions were amplified from genomic DNA by means of the immunoSEQ Assay, a bias-controlled multiplex PCR. The authors' pipeline ran thus. The number of nucleated cells in each sample was estimated from the amplification of reference gene primers within the assay. To quantify the absolute abundance of each unique TCRbeta CDR3 rearrangement, sequence reads were collapsed and filtered. For each sample, productive Simpson clonality was calculated by taking the square root of Simpson's diversity index across productive rearrangements. TCRdb obtained this table from immuneACCESS and retained in-frame rearrangements with V and J assigned. These tables miss some clones; where compared with another copy, unresolved V genes account for less than half of the shortfall, and the remainder is unexplained. V and J calls plus clone size are reproduced from that table; the DNA served to infer D and trimming. A total of about 210,000 clones appear in this sample, 80% to 90% of them only once. The ten biggest clones cover around 1.6% of the sample.

Each collaborating institution followed its own protocols to collect whole blood in K2EDTA tubes. Collaborator samples were shipped for TCRbeta analysis as frozen whole blood, isolated PBMCs, or DNA extracted from either sample type. Counted from cysteine to phenylalanine, this CDR3 has 15 amino acids. The entry retains the CDR3 DNA only, 45 bases that are in frame from base 1. CDR1 GTSNPN and CDR2 SVGIG are derived from the germline V gene (reference sequence). Trimming accounts for 3 bases at V and 5 bases at J, while the number of junction bases matched to no gene is 8. Sample: peripheral blood. The sequence was collected from a man between 18 and 35 years old with active or convalescent COVID-19. Recombination connected TRBV30 to TRBJ2-3; 10 nucleotides in the junction match TRBD2. The sequenced DNA: TGTGCCTGGAGCGATCCGGGACTAGCGCAAGATACGCAGTATTTT. Translated, this gives CAWSDPGLAQDTQYF.